A single sample is the source of the 30 T cell receptor beta chains below, sequenced in a study of T cell responses to AZD1222 COVID-19 vaccine. Some clones are missing from TCRdb's copy, which holds only in-frame ones; the method was immunoSEQ multiplex PCR. This repertoire shows 68,000 or so clones, about 80% found once; its top ten account for around 10%. This material consisted of peripheral blood, taken on day 0 of AZD1222 vaccination. The receptor set was obtained from an adult in good health.

This clone has a single count. Here the CDR3 DNA reads TGCGCCAGCAGCGGGGCGGGGGGAAGCACTGAAGCTTTCTTT. Protein product: CASSGAGGSTEAFF. The V and J genes are TRBV10-2 and TRBJ1-1; tentative D call: TRBD1 (5 bases). The V end was cut by 6 bases, the J end by 4 bases, with 15 bases between. CDR1 and CDR2 from the germline V gene are WSHSY and SAAADI. The CDR3 length is 14 residues.

The chain joins TRBV27 to TRBJ2-1, with 16 bases fitting TRBD2. The V gene's germline CDR1 is MNHEY and CDR2 SMNVEV (reference sequence). The CDR3 totals 16 residues. Trimming removed 4 bases from V and 10 bases from J; junction bases left unmatched: 7. The CDR3 region has the DNA TGTGCCAGCAGTTCTCAACCGGGACTAGCGGGGGGGGAGCAGTTCTTC. Translated, it gives CASSSQPGLAGGEQFF.

The chain joins TRBV20-1 to TRBJ1-1; no firm D call. The CDR3 covers 11 residues. Trimming cost V 5 bases and J 4 bases, with 8 bases left between them. Germline-derived CDR1 and CDR2 are DFQATT and SNEGSKA (reference sequence). In nucleotides, the CDR3 is TGCAGTGCTCGGGGTCCCACTGAAGCTTTCTTT. It specifies CSARGPTEAFF.

Only a few counts were recorded for this clone. This chain joins TRBV6-2 or TRBV6-3 and TRBJ2-5; D ambiguous. This CDR3 region has 11 residues. Germline lookup yields CDR1 MNHEY and CDR2 SVGEGT. Trimming took off 7 bases at V and 2 bases at J, with 5 bases between the two ends. The CDR3 sequence is CASIPQETQYF. The CDR3, as DNA: TGTGCCAGCATCCCACAAGAGACCCAGTACTTC.

The chain has TRBV6-4 and TRBJ1-2; D gene uncertain. Germline V CDR1 and CDR2: MRHNA, SNTAGT. The CDR3 runs to 13 residues. The V end lost 7 bases, the J end lost 5 bases, and 14 bases lay between the germline ends. CDR3 sequence: CASTRPARYGYTF. The DNA for the CDR3 is TGTGCCAGCACTCGTCCGGCAAGGTATGGCTACACCTTC.

This clone showed up many times. This chain links TRBV5-6 with TRBJ2-1, with D hard to call. The CDR3 totals 15 residues. The V end lost 0 bases, the J end lost 1 base, and 8 bases lay between the germline ends. CDR1 is SGHDT, CDR2 YYEEEE, per germline. CDR3 loop: CASSLDGFSYNEQFF. The DNA of the CDR3 is TGTGCCAGCAGCTTGGATGGGTTTTCCTACAATGAGCAGTTCTTC.

This chain connects TRBV3-1 (or the pseudogene TRBV3-2) to TRBJ2-2; 11 bases agree with TRBD2. V lost 4 bases and J lost 2; bases outside the gene matches: 9. Germline assignment: CDR1 LGHDT and CDR2 YNNKEL (reference sequence). The CDR3 has 18 residues. For the CDR3, the DNA is TGTGCCAGCAGCCCAAGGTCACTAGCGGGGGCCAACACCGGGGAGCTGTTTTTT. Translating it yields CASSPRSLAGANTGELFF.

The gene calls are TRBV2 and TRBJ2-7; 8 bases are a match to TRBD1. The CDR3 is 14 amino acids. J gave up 5 bases and V 1 base, and 4 bases lay outside the gene matches. Germline V lookup: CDR1 SNHLY, CDR2 FYNNEI. The CDR3 DNA follows: TGTGCCAGCAGTGAAGGGACAGGGTACCACGAGCAGTACTTC. This sequence encodes CASSEGTGYHEQYF.

CDR3 nucleotides: TGTGCCAGCAGCCGAGCAACAGGGGCTGAAGCTTTCTTT. Translated: CASSRATGAEAFF. The J gene is TRBJ1-1, the V gene TRBV3-1 (or the pseudogene TRBV3-2), with 7 bases lining up with TRBD1. The CDR3 loop spans 13 amino acids. The V gene's germline CDR1 is LGHDT and CDR2 YNNKEL (reference sequence). V lost 4 bases, J lost 6 bases, and 5 bases stayed unmatched.

This chain connects TRBV4-3 to TRBJ1-3; D possibly corresponds to TRBD1 (6 bases). V shed 1 base and J shed 4 bases, with 14 bases lying between them. Germline values: CDR1 LGHNA, CDR2 YSLEER. The CDR3 is 16 amino acids. CDR3 region: CASSQARGLSGNTIYF. In DNA, the CDR3 is TGCGCCAGCAGCCAAGCAAGGGGGTTATCAGGAAACACCATATATTTT.

The chain uses TRBV5-1 and TRBJ2-5; TRBD2 matches at 8 bases. CDR1 is SGHRS, CDR2 YFSETQ, per germline. The CDR3 has 16 residues. Trimming took 4 bases from V and 5 from J; bases not matched to a gene: 13. The CDR3 sequence is CASSPGLALDGETQYF. CDR3 bases: TGCGCCAGCAGCCCCGGACTAGCCCTCGATGGGGAGACCCAGTACTTC.

The chain recombines TRBV7-9 with TRBJ2-2; D possibly matches TRBD1 or TRBD2 (5 bases each). Trimming pared 4 bases from V and 7 bases from J, leaving 19 bases between. The CDR3 extends over 16 amino acids. CDR1 SEHNR and CDR2 FQNEAQ come from the germline V gene (reference sequence). DNA for the CDR3: TGTGCCAGCAGCTCCCCAGGGAACCGGGGTCTCGGGGAGCTGTTTTTT. Translation gives CASSSPGNRGLGELFF.

This chain links TRBV15 with TRBJ1-2; D remains ambiguous. The length of the CDR3 is 12 residues. V lost 0 bases to trimming and J lost 7 bases, with 6 bases between them. CDR1 is LNHNV, CDR2 YYDKDF, per germline (reference sequence). As DNA, the CDR3 is TGTGCCACCAGCAGAGATTACTCTGGCTACACCTTC. Translation: CATSRDYSGYTF.

The chain is built from TRBV4-1 and TRBJ2-3, with no clear D. CDR1 and CDR2 from the germline V gene are MGHRA and YSYEKL. Trimming pared 0 bases from V and 13 bases from J, leaving 14 bases between. The CDR3 extends over 13 amino acids. CDR3 sequence reads: CASSQEWVEVKYF. CDR3 nucleotide sequence: TGCGCCAGCAGCCAAGAGTGGGTAGAAGTCAAGTATTTT.

The V gene is TRBV5-1, the J gene TRBJ1-2, with TRBD1 matching 7 bases. The CDR3 covers 13 residues. Germline CDR1 is SGHRS and CDR2 is YFSETQ. With V trimmed by 3 bases and J by 8 bases, 7 bases remained unmatched. The CDR3 region has the DNA TGCGCCAGCAGCTCAAGGGGGCTTGAAGGCTACACCTTC. This encodes CASSSRGLEGYTF.

This clone is categorized as large. The chain recombines TRBV6-4 with TRBJ1-5; TRBD1 matches 7 bases. The CDR3 length is 13 residues. The V gene's germline CDR1 is MRHNA and CDR2 SNTAGT. The V and J ends lost 6 bases and 7 bases, in that order; junction bases with no gene match: 6. CDR3 amino acids: CASSPDRAQPQHF. For the CDR3, the DNA is TGTGCCAGCAGCCCCGACAGGGCCCAGCCCCAGCATTTT.

This clone was picked up a small number of times. This chain uses TRBV7-9 with TRBJ2-1; D remains unclear. The V end lost 6 bases, the J end lost 8 bases, and 14 bases lay between the germline ends. This CDR3 spans 13 amino acids. Germline V gene lookup returns CDR1 SEHNR and CDR2 FQNEAQ (reference sequence). Here the CDR3 DNA reads TGTGCCAGCAGAGGTTTGGGCTCGGATGAGCAGTTCTTC. The encoded protein is CASRGLGSDEQFF.

CDR3: CASSRTTGSGTGELFF. The CDR3 DNA follows: TGTGCCAGCAGCCGGACGACAGGGAGTGGAACCGGGGAGCTGTTTTTT. The chain combines TRBV3-1 (or the pseudogene TRBV3-2) with TRBJ2-2; 7 positions agree with TRBD1. Germline assignment: CDR1 LGHDT and CDR2 YNNKEL (reference sequence). The CDR3 loop spans 16 amino acids. V dropped 4 bases and J dropped 5; count of bases not matched to a gene: 10.

V is TRBV19 and J is TRBJ2-7; D call uncertain. Germline V gene lookup returns CDR1 LNHDA and CDR2 SQIVND (reference sequence). This CDR3 has 12 amino acids. The germline V and J ends were trimmed by 6 bases and 6 bases, with 12 bases remaining between them. The CDR3, as DNA: TGTGCCAGTAGGGACCCTGGCGGCGAGCAGTACTTC. It codes for CASRDPGGEQYF.

This clone was recorded a few times. Other DNA sequences in this specimen translate into the identical CDR3. The genes are TRBV19 and TRBJ2-2; the D gene is possibly TRBD2 (6 bases). V shed 5 bases and J shed 5 bases, with 15 bases lying between them. Germline assignment: CDR1 LNHDA and CDR2 SQIVND (reference sequence). CDR3 size: 15 residues. CDR3 residues: CASSRGRGRTGELFF. The CDR3 DNA sequence: TGTGCCAGTAGTCGGGGGAGAGGACGGACCGGGGAGCTGTTTTTT.

As DNA, the CDR3 is TGCGCCAGCAGCCAAGATCGGAGGAGGGAAGAGACCCAGTACTTC. This encodes CASSQDRRREETQYF. The chain has TRBV4-1 and TRBJ2-5; D possibly corresponds to TRBD2 (6 bases). The CDR3 spans 15 residues. Germline assignment: CDR1 MGHRA and CDR2 YSYEKL. V was cut by 0 bases and J by 3 bases, with 11 bases left in between.

V and J are TRBV7-8 and TRBJ2-7; 8 bases agree with TRBD1. Germline CDR1 reads SGHVS; CDR2 reads FQNEAQ. CDR3 length: 16 residues. V gave up 1 base and J gave up 2 bases; unmatched junction bases: 7. The CDR3 DNA follows: TGTGCCAGCAGCTTAGAGCCCCAGACAGGGGCCTACGAGCAGTACTTC. It specifies CASSLEPQTGAYEQYF.

A single count supports this clone. The gene calls are TRBV28 and TRBJ1-4; a weak D match, TRBD1 (5 bases). CDR1 is MDHEN and CDR2 is SYDVKM in the germline V gene. V shed 5 bases and J shed 7 bases, with 20 bases lying between them. This CDR3 spans 16 amino acids. CDR3 sequence (DNA): TGTGCCAGCAGTAAATCCCGGGGACCGGACGGTGAAAAACTGTTTTTT. Protein sequence: CASSKSRGPDGEKLFF.

V and J are TRBV6-2 or TRBV6-3 and TRBJ1-5; a possible D gene is TRBD1 (6 bases). Trimming removed 6 bases at V and 0 bases at J, with 18 bases between. The CDR3 is 17 amino acids. Per the germline V gene, CDR1 is MNHEY and CDR2 is SVGEGT. The DNA for the CDR3 is TGTGCCAGCAGCTATACGACAGGTCCTTATAGCAATCAGCCCCAGCATTTT. It specifies CASSYTTGPYSNQPQHF.

The CDR3 here is CASSLVSFGTGTYEQYF. DNA for the CDR3: TGTGCCAGCAGCTTAGTATCCTTCGGGACAGGAACCTACGAGCAGTACTTC. The genes are TRBV11-2 and TRBJ2-7, with TRBD1 identical over 8 bases. This CDR3 has 17 residues. The germline V gene encodes CDR1 SGHAT and CDR2 FQNNGV. J was trimmed by 2 bases and V by 1 base; bases with no gene match: 10.

This clone was seen more than once but under ten times. The rearrangement links TRBV5-1 to TRBJ1-1; 9 bases are shared with TRBD1. After removal of 3 bases from V and 3 bases from J, the junction contained 12 bases not matched to a gene. The germline V gene has CDR1 SGHRS and CDR2 YFSETQ. This CDR3 has 17 amino acids. The CDR3 region is CASSSTPNRGRDTEAFF. CDR3 DNA sequence: TGCGCCAGCAGCTCAACCCCGAACAGGGGGCGGGACACTGAAGCTTTCTTT.

The V gene is TRBV11-3, the J gene TRBJ2-2; TRBD2 matches at 9 bases. J was trimmed by 0 bases and V by 4 bases; bases with no gene match: 9. CDR1 SGHNT and CDR2 YENEEA come from the germline V gene. The CDR3 is 18 residues long. CDR3 bases: TGTGCCAGCAGCTCGGGGGGCCGGACTAGCGCGAACACCGGGGAGCTGTTTTTT. Translation: CASSSGGRTSANTGELFF.

This clone was detected a few times. The chain recombines TRBV28 with TRBJ1-2; 7 nucleotides match TRBD1. The CDR3 is made up of 16 amino acids. The trim removed 6 bases at V and 7 bases at J, leaving 17 bases unmatched. Germline CDR1 and CDR2: MDHEN and SYDVKM. The CDR3 DNA follows: TGTGCCAGCAGCCCTTGGACAGGCCTCGGGCAGGGTGGCTACACCTTC. This encodes CASSPWTGLGQGGYTF.

This clone has just a few counts. The J gene is TRBJ1-5, the V gene TRBV5-8, with a weak D call TRBD1 (6 bases). This CDR3 region has 14 residues. Trimming removed 3 bases from V and 6 bases from J, with 13 bases in between. Germline lookup yields CDR1 SGHTS and CDR2 YDEGEE. CDR3 in amino acids: CASSSTGLGQPQHF. DNA for the CDR3: TGTGCCAGCAGCTCCACAGGGTTGGGTCAGCCCCAGCATTTT.

The genes are TRBV6-5 and TRBJ1-1; the D is unclear. The V gene lost 0 bases and the J gene lost 5 bases, with 10 bases spanning the gap. Per germline, CDR1 MNHEY and CDR2 SVGAGI. The CDR3 is 14 amino acids. CDR3 bases: TGTGCCAGCAGTTACTCGGTGAGAGATACTGAAGCTTTCTTT. It specifies CASSYSVRDTEAFF.